The 12 T cell receptor beta chains given below trace back to one sample, sequenced in a study of T-cell memory formation after mild COVID-19. In TCRdb, the 5' RACE reads were re-called with MiXCR into one record per CDR3 protein. The sample records about 90,000 distinct CDR3 sequences, more than 13% being singletons. Sequenced: PBMCs or a T cell subset sorted from them (not recorded which). The receptors here all came from a man aged 18 to 30 who had mild COVID-19 (a few samples of this study predate the infection). Cell type and time point are not known.

The chain uses TRBV12-3 or TRBV12-4 and TRBJ2-1; D is uncertain. The length of the CDR3 is 12 residues. The V gene lost 4 bases and the J gene lost 3 bases, with 4 bases spanning the gap. The CDR3 is CASSWGYNEQFF. The CDR3 DNA sequence: TGTGCCAGCAGTTGGGGCTACAATGAGCAGTTCTTC.

CDR3 loop: CASGVLTSGNTIYF. The CDR3 nucleotides read TGTGCCAGCGGGGTCCTTACTTCTGGAAACACCATATATTTT. The V gene is TRBV7-9, the J gene TRBJ1-3; D is undetermined. This CDR3 region has 14 residues. V was shortened by 8 bases and J by 1 base, with 12 bases between the two germline ends. Germline assignment: CDR1 SEHNR and CDR2 FQNEAQ (reference sequence). Filled out from reference TRBV7-9 and TRBJ1-3, the complete variable domain reads DTGVSQNPRHKITKRGQNVTFRCDPISEHNRLYWYRQTLGQGPEFLTYFQNEAQLEKSRLLSDRFSAERPKGSFSTLEIQRTEQGDSAMYLCASGVLTSGNTIYFGEGSWLTVV.

The V and J genes are TRBV20-1 and TRBJ2-5; 8 bases are a match to TRBD1. The germline CDR1 and CDR2 sequences are DFQATT and SNEGSKA (reference sequence). Trimming took 6 bases from V and 0 from J; bases not matched to a gene: 3. The CDR3 loop spans 13 amino acids. CDR3 in amino acids: CSAGGQDQETQYF. CDR3 nucleotides: TGCAGTGCGGGGGGACAGGACCAAGAGACCCAGTACTTC.

CDR3 nucleotide sequence: TGTGCCAGCAGTTATGGGCCCTCTTACGAGCAGTACTTC. This codes for CASSYGPSYEQYF. The V and J genes are TRBV27 and TRBJ2-7; unclear D gene. Trimming removed 4 bases from V and 4 bases from J, with 11 bases in between. Germline assignment: CDR1 MNHEY and CDR2 SMNVEV (reference sequence). CDR3 length: 13 residues.

This clonotype was picked up many times. The genes are TRBV11-2 and TRBJ2-1; TRBD2 aligns across 10 bases. The CDR3 loop spans 18 amino acids. After removal of 5 bases from V and 0 bases from J, the junction contained 10 bases not matched to a gene. In germline, CDR1 is SGHAT, CDR2 FQNNGV. The CDR3, as DNA: TGTGCCAGCAGCCGCGGGCTTAGCGGGGGGTCCTCCTACAATGAGCAGTTCTTC. Its protein is CASSRGLSGGSSYNEQFF.

The chain uses TRBV11-2 and TRBJ1-1, with D possibly TRBD1 on 6 matching bases. CDR1 and CDR2 (germline): SGHAT, FQNNGV. The CDR3 consists of 14 residues. V was shortened by 8 bases and J by 0 bases, with 13 bases between the two germline ends. As DNA, the CDR3 is TGTGCCAGCGGGGGTAACAGGGTGAACACTGAAGCTTTCTTT. Its protein is CASGGNRVNTEAFF.

This clonotype was seen a few times. The chain combines TRBV11-2 with TRBJ2-3, with a tentative D call TRBD2 (6 bases). The length of the CDR3 is 15 residues. V shed 2 bases and J shed 0 bases, with 9 bases lying between them. Germline loops: CDR1 SGHAT, CDR2 FQNNGV. The CDR3 loop is CASSLRGTSTDTQYF. Written as DNA, the CDR3 is TGTGCCAGCAGCTTACGGGGGACTAGCACAGATACGCAGTATTTT.

V is TRBV9 and J is TRBJ1-2, with a possible D match to TRBD1 (6 bases). V was pared by 3 bases and J by 7 bases, with 16 bases between. CDR3 size: 14 residues. Per germline, CDR1 SGDLS and CDR2 YYNGEE. CDR3 sequence (DNA): TGTGCCAGCAGCGGGTATGGACAGCGTCGTGGCTACACCTTC. This translates into CASSGYGQRRGYTF.

This clonotype was detected only a few times. The chain employs TRBV29-1 and TRBJ2-2; no reliable D call. The length of the CDR3 is 13 residues. V was pared by 4 bases and J by 6 bases, with 12 bases between. CDR1 and CDR2 from the germline V gene are SQVTM and ANQGSEA. Written as DNA, the CDR3 is TGCAGCGTTGTAAGAGGTCTCGCCGGGGAGCTGTTTTTT. Translating it yields CSVVRGLAGELFF.

This chain links TRBV9 with TRBJ2-7; no clear D gene. Germline CDR1 SGDLS, CDR2 YYNGEE. The CDR3 runs 14 residues. Trimming pared 5 bases from V and 2 bases from J, leaving 14 bases between. In DNA, the CDR3 is TGTGCCAGCAGTCAGAACTCCGGCCCCTACGAGCAGTACTTC. The encoded protein is CASSQNSGPYEQYF.

This sequence joins TRBV27 and TRBJ1-1; D perhaps matches TRBD1 (5 bases). Deletions cut 10 bases from V and 4 bases from J, with 10 bases between. This CDR3 contains 11 residues. Germline V CDR1 and CDR2: MNHEY, SMNVEV (reference sequence). The CDR3 protein is CATERGTEAFF. CDR3 DNA sequence: TGTGCCACCGAGAGGGGCACTGAAGCTTTCTTT.

This clonotype was observed many times. The CDR3 coding sequence is TGTGCCAGCAGTTTCAGGGGGACTGAGACCCAGTACTTC. The encoded protein is CASSFRGTETQYF. The chain has TRBV6-6 and TRBJ2-5; D is possibly TRBD1 (7 bases). With 4 bases removed from V and 5 bases from J, the gap between germline ends came to 11 bases. The CDR3 extends over 13 amino acids. Per the germline V gene, CDR1 is MNHNY and CDR2 is SVGAGI (reference sequence).